This passage covers 12 T cell receptor beta chains from one sample sequenced in a study of beta chain features in type 1 diabetes. Expressed TCRB transcripts were sequenced because the entire RNA isolate underwent reverse transcription. Data came from immunoSEQ multiplex PCR; TCRdb stores just in-frame clones and leaves some out. There are 850,000 to 900,000 clones in the sample; 15% to 20% occur only once, and 0.023% lies in the top ten. Sample: naive CD4+ T cells from blood. The receptors shown here come from a woman younger than 35 in good health.

This clone was seen more than once but under ten times. This chain joins TRBV12-5 and TRBJ2-3; D gene ambiguous. CDR1 and CDR2 from the germline V gene are LGHNT and FRNRAP. The CDR3 totals 12 residues. Deletions cut 8 bases from V and 4 bases from J, with 10 bases between. The CDR3 DNA sequence: TGTGCTAGTTCTCAGAGTTCAGATACGCAGTATTTT. Residues: CASSQSSDTQYF.

The sample holds a few counts of this clone. The chain combines TRBV28 with TRBJ2-7; 9 positions match TRBD2. This CDR3 has 14 amino acids. V trimming: 3 bases; J trimming: 3 bases; junction bases outside the gene matches: 3. Per germline, CDR1 MDHEN and CDR2 SYDVKM. In DNA, the CDR3 is TGTGCCAGCAGTTTGCTAGCGGGGTTCTACGAGCAGTACTTC. Protein sequence: CASSLLAGFYEQYF.

The rearrangement joins TRBV27 to TRBJ2-5; TRBD2 might be the D (6 bases). Germline V CDR1 and CDR2: MNHEY, SMNVEV (reference sequence). V lost 6 bases and J lost 5, with 10 bases in between. The CDR3 sequence is 12 residues long. CDR3 residues: CASRAGGETQYF. The DNA of the CDR3 is TGTGCCAGCAGAGCCGGAGGGGAGACCCAGTACTTC.

This clone was observed once. J is TRBJ2-1 and V is TRBV5-6; the D is unclear. Looked up from germline, CDR1 is SGHDT and CDR2 is YYEEEE. This CDR3 spans 18 amino acids. V was cut by 1 base and J by 2 bases, with 19 bases left in between. In nucleotides, the CDR3 is TGTGCCAGCAGCTTGAGAGCAGCCCGTCAAAGGACCTACAATGAGCAGTTCTTC. As protein: CASSLRAARQRTYNEQFF.

V gene TRBV19 combines with J gene TRBJ1-5; D not certain. The CDR3 contains 13 residues. Germline CDR1 LNHDA, CDR2 SQIVND (reference sequence). Trimming shortened V by 7 bases and J by 6 bases, and 13 bases separated the two germline ends. The CDR3 protein is CASTGPLVQPQHF. In nucleotides, the CDR3 is TGTGCCAGTACCGGGCCCTTGGTTCAGCCCCAGCATTTT.

In its sample, this clone was seen a few times. CDR3 sequence: CSVLVLRSTDTQYF. The CDR3 DNA is TGCAGCGTTCTCGTTTTACGGAGCACAGATACGCAGTATTTT. The rearrangement uses TRBV29-1 and TRBJ2-3; no definite D call. V was clipped by 5 bases and J by 0 bases, with 12 bases between them. The germline gives CDR1 SQVTM, CDR2 ANQGSEA. The CDR3 is 14 residues long.

In its sample, this clone was seen a few times. The chain recombines TRBV5-1 with TRBJ1-2; D uncertain. The V gene's germline CDR1 is SGHRS and CDR2 YFSETQ. The CDR3 is 13 amino acids. Trimming took off 4 bases at V and 2 bases at J, with 9 bases between the two ends. This CDR3 reads CASSRADNYGYTF. The CDR3 nucleotides read TGCGCCAGCAGCCGCGCGGACAACTATGGCTACACCTTC. Variable domain in full (rest from reference TRBV5-1 and TRBJ1-2): KAGVTQTPRYLIKTRGQQVTLSCSPISGHRSVSWYQQTPGQGLQFLFEYFSETQRNKGNFPGRFSGRQFSNSRSEMNVSTLELGDSALYLCASSRADNYGYTFGSGTRLTVV.

The rearrangement joins TRBV13 to TRBJ1-1; 7 nucleotides line up with TRBD1. Germline-derived CDR1 and CDR2 are PRHDT and FYEKMQ (reference sequence). The V gene end was trimmed by 5 bases and the J gene end by 7 bases; junction bases not matched to a gene: 10. This CDR3 is built from 14 residues. This chain's CDR3 is CASSRQGGANEAFF. The DNA for the CDR3 is TGTGCCAGCAGCCGACAGGGTGGCGCCAATGAAGCTTTCTTT.

The CDR3 sequence is CASSLGGAGMYQETQYF. The DNA of the CDR3 is TGTGCCAGCAGCTTGGGGGGGGCAGGGATGTACCAAGAGACCCAGTACTTC. J is TRBJ2-5 and V is TRBV5-4; D is perhaps TRBD1 or TRBD2 (6 bases each). The V end was cut by 0 bases, the J end by 0 bases, with 15 bases between. The CDR3 extends over 17 amino acids. The germline V gene encodes CDR1 SGHNT and CDR2 YYREEE (reference sequence).

The chain is built from TRBV7-8 and TRBJ2-3; D is ambiguous. V shed 1 base and J shed 0 bases, with 8 bases lying between them. The CDR3 runs 15 residues. Germline V lookup: CDR1 SGHVS, CDR2 FQNEAQ. The CDR3 DNA reads TGTGCCAGCAGCTTAGTGAGGTTAAGCACAGATACGCAGTATTTT. Translating gives CASSLVRLSTDTQYF.

The J gene is TRBJ1-5, the V gene TRBV2, with D unresolved. Germline V gene sequence: CDR1 SNHLY, CDR2 FYNNEI. CDR3 length: 13 amino acids. Trimming took 1 base from V and 7 from J, leaving 8 bases between them. CDR3 in amino acids: CASSEGESQPQHF. In nucleotides, the CDR3 is TGTGCCAGCAGTGAAGGGGAGAGCCAGCCCCAGCATTTT.

The table lists this clone with a few counts. The rearrangement uses TRBV7-2 and TRBJ2-7; maybe TRBD1 (6 bases). CDR1 and CDR2 (germline): SGHTA, FQGNSA. This CDR3 spans 15 amino acids. The ends were cut back, 2 bases at V and 6 bases at J, with 17 bases in the middle. The CDR3 DNA sequence: TGTGCCAGCAGCTTAACAGGGATCGGGACGAGCGAGCAGTACTTC. This translates into CASSLTGIGTSEQYF.